These T cell receptor beta chains were read from a single sample in a study of blood T cells in healthy people across ages. Each CDR3 protein is one row after TCRdb ran MiXCR on the 5' RACE reads. The table shows some 760,000 distinct CDR3 sequences, with roughly 25% occurring only once. This sample was also put to use in a study of T cells of mothers and their children.

Sequencing was done on a sample of blood. The source is a boy aged 5 to 17 in good health. CDR3s include the opening cysteine and the closing phenylalanine or tryptophan. D genes are given only for firm matches. Size values are once, few and many counts, or a class for expanded clones, and some rows have none.

V gene	J gene	D gene	clone size	CDR3 protein	CDR3 DNA
TRBV2	TRBJ2-7	NA	NA	CASKARGSYEQYF	TGTGCCAGCAAGGCCAGGGGATCGTACGAGCAGTACTTC
TRBV2	TRBJ1-6	NA	NA	CASSYRALNGSPLHF	TGTGCCAGCAGTTACCGGGCCTTGAATGGCTCACCCCTCCACTTT
TRBV19	TRBJ1-5	NA	few	CARSSWGCHQPQHF	TGTGCCAGGAGTTCGTGGGGGTGTCATCAGCCCCAGCATTTT
TRBV4-1	TRBJ2-1	NA	NA	CASSQVLGPSSYNEQFF	TGCGCCAGCAGCCAAGTTCTGGGCCCGAGCTCCTACAATGAGCAGTTCTTC
TRBV20-1	TRBJ2-7	TRBD2	NA	CSATTLAATSYEQYF	TGCAGTGCTACAACCCTAGCGGCGACCTCCTACGAGCAGTACTTC
TRBV7-8	TRBJ1-5	TRBD1	few	CASSRQGGNQPQHF	TGTGCCAGCAGCCGACAGGGGGGCAATCAGCCCCAGCATTTT
TRBV6-5	TRBJ1-2	NA	NA	CASSYGDVPYGYTF	TGTGCCAGCAGTTACGGAGACGTCCCCTATGGCTACACCTTC
TRBV11-2	TRBJ2-5	TRBD2	NA	CASSPAGGHQETQYF	TGTGCCAGCAGCCCAGCGGGGGGACACCAAGAGACCCAGTACTTC
TRBV6-6	TRBJ2-3	TRBD1	few	CARSPPGQGLRTDTQYF	TGTGCCCGCAGCCCCCCGGGACAGGGATTGAGAACAGATACGCAGTATTTT
TRBV12-3/TRBV12-4	TRBJ2-7	TRBD1	NA	CASSGVIGTGEDEQYF	TGTGCCAGCAGTGGCGTAATAGGGACAGGGGAGGACGAGCAGTACTTC
TRBV7-9	TRBJ2-1	NA	NA	CASSRSGLMDEQFF	TGTGCCAGCAGCCGTAGCGGTCTCATGGATGAGCAGTTCTTC
TRBV20-1	TRBJ2-1	NA	few	CSAREWRTNYNEQFF	TGCAGTGCTAGAGAATGGCGGACAAACTACAATGAGCAGTTCTTC
TRBV5-6	TRBJ1-2	NA	NA	CASSGGDGYGYTF	TGTGCCAGCAGCGGCGGGGACGGCTATGGCTACACCTTC
TRBV28	TRBJ2-1	NA	few	CASSYGQRPSDQQFF	TGTGCCAGCAGTTACGGTCAACGGCCCTCGGATCAGCAGTTCTTC
TRBV11-3	TRBJ1-1	NA	few	CASSGRYSEAFF	TGTGCCAGCAGCGGACGGTATTCTGAAGCTTTCTTT
TRBV2	TRBJ1-2	NA	NA	CASSDVDRNYGYTF	TGTGCCAGCAGTGATGTAGACCGTAACTATGGCTACACCTTC
TRBV28	TRBJ2-3	TRBD2	NA	CASSLSSGSTDTQYF	TGTGCCAGCAGTTTATCTAGCGGCAGCACAGATACGCAGTATTTT
TRBV6-5	TRBJ1-5	TRBD1	few	CASQLGGHQPQHF	TGTGCCAGCCAACTAGGGGGCCATCAGCCCCAGCATTTT
TRBV29-1	TRBJ2-1	NA	few	CSAIGLSSYNEQFF	TGCAGCGCCATCGGACTGAGCTCCTACAATGAGCAGTTCTTC
TRBV11-2	TRBJ2-5	NA	NA	CASSLEAVYQESQYF	TGTGCCAGCAGCTTAGAAGCGGTGTACCAAGAGAGCCAGTACTTC
TRBV14	TRBJ2-1	TRBD2	NA	CASSFPSGGYYNEQFF	TGTGCCAGCAGCTTCCCTAGCGGGGGCTATTACAATGAGCAGTTCTTC
TRBV7-9	TRBJ2-5	NA	NA	CASSLAPAPWETQYF	TGTGCCAGCAGCTTAGCTCCGGCCCCGTGGGAGACCCAGTACTTC
TRBV7-9	TRBJ1-4	NA	NA	CASSLVQISTNEKLFF	TGTGCCAGCAGCTTAGTTCAGATCTCAACTAATGAAAAACTGTTTTTT
TRBV19	TRBJ2-7	TRBD1	NA	CASSIRTGLSYEQYF	TGTGCCAGTAGTATAAGGACAGGATTGAGCTACGAGCAGTACTTC
TRBV29-1	TRBJ2-3	TRBD1	NA	CSVVRDRGTDTQYF	TGCAGCGTTGTCCGGGACAGGGGAACAGATACGCAGTATTTT
TRBV11-3	TRBJ2-6	NA	NA	CASSSRVPEGPSGANVLTF	TGTGCCAGCAGCTCCCGTGTTCCTGAGGGTCCCTCTGGGGCCAACGTCCTGACTTTC
TRBV12-3/TRBV12-4	TRBJ2-3	NA	NA	CASSTGWESDTQYF	TGTGCCAGCAGTACCGGTTGGGAGTCAGATACGCAGTATTTT
TRBV12-3/TRBV12-4	TRBJ2-7	NA	NA	CASSKTGPYEQYF	TGTGCCAGCAGTAAAACCGGCCCCTACGAGCAGTACTTC
TRBV14	TRBJ2-7	TRBD1	NA	CASSQDRDRAHEQYF	TGTGCCAGCAGTCAAGACCGGGACAGGGCTCACGAGCAGTACTTC
TRBV21-1	TRBJ2-5	NA	NA	CASSKYDRQETQYF	TGTGCCAGCAGCAAATACGACAGGCAAGAGACCCAGTACTTC
TRBV6-5	TRBJ2-4	NA	once	CASPLVPRVLAKNIQYF	TGTGCCAGCCCCCTCGTTCCCCGAGTCCTAGCCAAAAACATTCAGTACTTC
TRBV6-5	TRBJ1-1	NA	NA	CASSYSRSGTEAFF	TGTGCCAGCAGTTACTCAAGGTCCGGGACAGAAGCTTTCTTT
TRBV3-1	TRBJ2-5	TRBD2	NA	CASSQLAGYQETQYF	TGTGCCAGCAGCCAATTAGCGGGATACCAAGAGACCCAGTACTTC
TRBV10-3	TRBJ2-2	NA	NA	CAISDQLGTNTGELFF	TGTGCCATCAGTGACCAGCTCGGCACCAACACCGGGGAGCTGTTTTTT
TRBV5-1	TRBJ1-3	NA	NA	CASSAGGVSGNTIYF	TGCGCCAGCAGCGCCGGAGGGGTCTCTGGAAACACCATATATTTT
TRBV25-1	TRBJ2-2	TRBD2	NA	CAGREENTGELFF	TGTGCCGGGCGGGAGGAGAACACCGGGGAGCTGTTTTTT
TRBV4-2	TRBJ2-7	TRBD2	NA	CASSQPGGSSYEQYF	TGTGCCAGCAGCCAGCCCGGGGGGAGCTCCTACGAGCAGTACTTC
TRBV5-6	TRBJ2-5	NA	few	CASKGRVGKQYF	TGTGCCAGCAAAGGCAGGGTAGGCAAGCAGTACTTC
TRBV18	TRBJ1-6	NA	NA	CASSPSSVSPLHF	TGTGCCAGCTCACCGAGTAGTGTGTCACCCCTCCACTTT
TRBV4-1	TRBJ2-7	TRBD1	few	CASSQAGQGYEQYF	TGCGCCAGCAGCCAAGCGGGACAGGGCTACGAGCAGTACTTC
TRBV12-3/TRBV12-4	TRBJ2-1	TRBD2	few	CASRGSGGSNEQFF	TGTGCCAGCAGGGGAAGCGGGGGGTCCAATGAGCAGTTCTTC
TRBV7-8	TRBJ2-7	TRBD1	NA	CASSAPQTGNYEQYF	TGTGCCAGCAGCGCTCCCCAGACAGGGAACTACGAGCAGTACTTC
TRBV18	TRBJ2-1	NA	NA	CASSPPVWDSNHNEQFF	TGTGCCAGCTCACCACCAGTTTGGGACTCGAATCACAATGAGCAGTTCTTC
TRBV10-3	TRBJ2-1	NA	NA	CAISEEVVQFF	TGTGCCATCAGTGAGGAGGTTGTGCAGTTCTTC
TRBV2	TRBJ2-5	NA	few	CASSEEAQETQYF	TGTGCCAGCAGTGAGGAGGCCCAAGAGACCCAGTACTTC
TRBV5-6	TRBJ2-1	NA	NA	CASSSPGRSNEQFF	TGTGCCAGCAGCTCTCCGGGACGGAGCAATGAGCAGTTCTTC
TRBV7-9	TRBJ2-7	NA	NA	CASSLEQPDFYEQYF	TGTGCCAGCAGCTTGGAACAGCCAGATTTCTACGAGCAGTACTTC
TRBV20-1	TRBJ1-2	NA	few	CSAREGDYGYTF	TGCAGTGCTAGAGAGGGGGACTATGGCTACACCTTC
TRBV5-5	TRBJ1-4	NA	NA	CASSSGRGDEKLFF	TGTGCCAGCAGCTCCGGAAGGGGGGATGAAAAACTGTTTTTT
TRBV20-1	TRBJ2-7	TRBD2	NA	CSASGTSGHPYEQYF	TGCAGTGCTAGCGGGACTAGCGGACATCCCTACGAGCAGTACTTC
TRBV29-1	TRBJ2-1	NA	few	CSVDVHNEQFF	TGCAGCGTTGACGTCCACAATGAGCAGTTCTTC
TRBV6-1	TRBJ2-1	TRBD1	many	CASSSYRGNEQFF	TGTGCCAGCAGTTCCTACAGGGGGAATGAGCAGTTCTTC
TRBV25-1	TRBJ2-1	NA	few	CAPLNRVKEQFF	TGTGCCCCCCTTAACAGGGTTAAGGAGCAGTTCTTC
TRBV11-3	TRBJ1-5	NA	NA	CASSLDSDGANQPQHF	TGTGCCAGCAGCTTAGATAGCGACGGGGCGAATCAGCCCCAGCATTTT
TRBV12-3/TRBV12-4	TRBJ2-1	TRBD2	NA	CASSVAGKSSYNEQFF	TGTGCCAGCAGCGTAGCGGGGAAGAGCTCCTACAATGAGCAGTTCTTC